This is a list of T cell receptor beta chains from one sample in a study of T cells in Graves' hyperthyroidism and ophthalmopathy. TCRdb passed the multiplex PCR reads through MiXCR, listing each CDR3 protein once. The table lists 400,000 to 550,000 distinct CDR3 sequences, around 24% of them singletons. Sequencing used blood. Receptor source: a woman aged 25 to 39 with Graves' ophthalmopathy. CDR3s include the opening cysteine and the closing phenylalanine or tryptophan. The order of the fields is D gene, clone size, J gene, CDR3 length, V gene, CDR3 DNA, CDR3 protein. A D gene is named only where the DNA matches it firmly. Rows may omit the clone size; those that give it use once, few, many or a size class.

D: -
size: many
J: TRBJ1-1
length: 15
V: TRBV4-2
DNA: TGTGCCAGCAGCCAAGGAGGGGCCTTGAACACTGAAGCTTTCTTT
CDR3: CASSQGGALNTEAFF

D: -
size: -
J: TRBJ1-2
length: 13
V: TRBV29-1
DNA: TGCAGCGTTCCCGGGCCCTTTAACTATGGCTACACCTTC
CDR3: CSVPGPFNYGYTF

D: TRBD1
size: -
J: TRBJ2-2
length: 17
V: TRBV5-1
DNA: TGCGCCAGCTTCCCCCTCACACCAGGGGGAAACACCGGGGAGCTGTTTTTT
CDR3: CASFPLTPGGNTGELFF

D: -
size: many
J: TRBJ2-2
length: 11
V: TRBV30
DNA: TGTGCCTGGAGCGGGACCGGGGAGCTGTTTTTT
CDR3: CAWSGTGELFF

D: -
size: few
J: TRBJ1-1
length: 14
V: TRBV28
DNA: TGTGCCAGCAGTTTCCGGGGACGGGAAGGTGAAGCTTTCTTT
CDR3: CASSFRGREGEAFF

D: -
size: many
J: TRBJ2-5
length: 13
V: TRBV20-1
DNA: TGCAGTGCCCCCGGATTTATCGGGGAGACCCAGTACTTC
CDR3: CSAPGFIGETQYF

D: -
size: many
J: TRBJ2-6
length: 15
V: TRBV7-9
DNA: TGTGCCAGCAGCTGGACAGTTCCTGGGGCCAACGTCCTGACTTTC
CDR3: CASSWTVPGANVLTF

D: -
size: many
J: TRBJ2-5
length: 9
V: TRBV24-1
DNA: TGTGCCTCTCAAGAGACCCAGTACTTC
CDR3: CASQETQYF

D: TRBD1
size: few
J: TRBJ1-2
length: 14
V: TRBV6-2/TRBV6-3
DNA: TGTGCCAGCAGAACCCGGGACAGAGTATATGGCTACACCTTC
CDR3: CASRTRDRVYGYTF

D: -
size: once
J: TRBJ1-2
length: 14
V: TRBV7-9
DNA: TGTGCCAGCAGCTTAGGGCGGCCGCCCGATGGCTACACCTTC
CDR3: CASSLGRPPDGYTF

D: -
size: few
J: TRBJ1-5
length: 14
V: TRBV7-9
DNA: TGTGCCAGCAGCTCGGGAAATTCCCATCAGCCCCAGCATTTT
CDR3: CASSSGNSHQPQHF

D: -
size: few
J: TRBJ1-2
length: 13
V: TRBV11-2
DNA: TGTGCCAGCAGCTTCCGGGGCTACTATGGCTACACCTTC
CDR3: CASSFRGYYGYTF

D: -
size: many
J: TRBJ1-5
length: 16
V: TRBV11-2
DNA: TGTGCCAGCAGCTTAGAAGGGCAGGCGGGTAGTCAGCCCCAGCATTTT
CDR3: CASSLEGQAGSQPQHF

D: -
size: -
J: TRBJ1-5
length: 14
V: TRBV12-3/TRBV12-4
DNA: TGTGCCAGCAGTTATTCAGGGGTGATTCAGCCCCAGCATTTT
CDR3: CASSYSGVIQPQHF

D: -
size: -
J: TRBJ2-6
length: 19
V: TRBV7-2
DNA: TGTGCCAGCAGCTTAGCCAGCCCCTTCGGAACAGCCGGGGCCAACGTCCTGACTTTC
CDR3: CASSLASPFGTAGANVLTF

D: TRBD1
size: -
J: TRBJ2-7
length: 15
V: TRBV10-3
DNA: TGTGCCATCAGAGCTCCGGGACAGGGTTTCTACGAGCAGTACTTC
CDR3: CAIRAPGQGFYEQYF

D: -
size: -
J: TRBJ2-2
length: 15
V: TRBV7-9
DNA: TGTGCCAGCAGCTTTCGTAGGGTGGACACCGGGGAGCTGTTTTTT
CDR3: CASSFRRVDTGELFF

D: -
size: many
J: TRBJ1-1
length: 13
V: TRBV24-1
DNA: TGTGCCACCAACTTACAGGGCAATACTGAAGCTTTCTTT
CDR3: CATNLQGNTEAFF

D: -
size: many
J: TRBJ2-7
length: 12
V: TRBV20-1
DNA: TGCAGTGCTAGAGGCTCCAATTACGAGCAGTACTTC
CDR3: CSARGSNYEQYF

D: -
size: -
J: TRBJ1-5
length: 16
V: TRBV6-1
DNA: TGTGCCAGCAGTGAAGTTGGAGCAGGGGGCAATCAGCCCCAGCATTTT
CDR3: CASSEVGAGGNQPQHF

D: TRBD2
size: -
J: TRBJ2-7
length: 17
V: TRBV9
DNA: TGTGCCAGCAGCGCAGGAGCGGGGACTAGCGACCTCTACGAGCAGTACTTC
CDR3: CASSAGAGTSDLYEQYF

D: -
size: -
J: TRBJ2-2
length: 13
V: TRBV4-1
DNA: TGCGCCAGCAGCGGCGCCCTCACCGGGGAGCTGTTTTTT
CDR3: CASSGALTGELFF

D: -
size: -
J: TRBJ2-5
length: 16
V: TRBV27
DNA: TGTGCCAGCTCCCTCCTGGGGGGTCCCACGGGGGAGACCCAGTACTTC
CDR3: CASSLLGGPTGETQYF

D: -
size: few
J: TRBJ2-7
length: 12
V: TRBV27
DNA: TGTGCCAGCAGTTCCCAAAGCAACGAGCAGTACTTC
CDR3: CASSSQSNEQYF

D: -
size: many
J: TRBJ1-5
length: 14
V: TRBV12-3/TRBV12-4
DNA: TGTGCCAGCAGTTTACGTGGGGCTAGGCAGCCCCAGCATTTT
CDR3: CASSLRGARQPQHF

D: -
size: many
J: TRBJ2-7
length: 13
V: TRBV12-3/TRBV12-4
DNA: TGTGCCAGCAGTTTGAACCTCGGCTACGAGCAGTACTTC
CDR3: CASSLNLGYEQYF

D: -
size: many
J: TRBJ2-7
length: 12
V: TRBV29-1
DNA: TGCAGCGTAGAGACACGTCGGGGCAAGCAGTACTTC
CDR3: CSVETRRGKQYF

D: -
size: once
J: TRBJ1-5
length: 14
V: TRBV6-1
DNA: TGTGCCAGCAGTGAACTCAGGGACAATCAGCCCCAGCATTTT
CDR3: CASSELRDNQPQHF

D: -
size: many
J: TRBJ2-7
length: 14
V: TRBV5-6
DNA: TGTGCCAGCAGCTTCTGGGAATCAACGGGCGAGCAGTACTTC
CDR3: CASSFWESTGEQYF

D: TRBD1
size: -
J: TRBJ2-7
length: 13
V: TRBV27
DNA: TGTGCCAGCAGGAGACAGGGGAGGCGGGAGCAGTACTTC
CDR3: CASRRQGRREQYF

D: TRBD1
size: many
J: TRBJ1-2
length: 14
V: TRBV20-1
DNA: TGCAGTGCTAGGCACAAACAGGGGAACTATGGCTACACCTTC
CDR3: CSARHKQGNYGYTF

D: -
size: few
J: TRBJ2-6
length: 18
V: TRBV25-1
DNA: TGTGCCAGCAGAGTCGAGGGGGAGCACCTCTCTGGGGCCAACGTCCTGACTTTC
CDR3: CASRVEGEHLSGANVLTF

D: TRBD1
size: few
J: TRBJ1-1
length: 15
V: TRBV12-3/TRBV12-4
DNA: TGTGCCAGCAGTCGGGACAGGGGATCAGGCACTGAAGCTTTCTTT
CDR3: CASSRDRGSGTEAFF

D: -
size: once
J: TRBJ2-7
length: 14
V: TRBV6-1
DNA: TGTGCCAGCAGATGCGGGACGGTGGCGGGCGAGCAGTACTTC
CDR3: CASRCGTVAGEQYF

D: TRBD1
size: few
J: TRBJ1-1
length: 17
V: TRBV18
DNA: TGTGCCAGCTCACCACCGGGACAGACCTTCGAGAACACTGAAGCTTTCTTT
CDR3: CASSPPGQTFENTEAFF

D: TRBD1
size: -
J: TRBJ1-1
length: 13
V: TRBV12-3/TRBV12-4
DNA: TGTGCCATCAGCCGTGACAGGGTCACTGAAGCTTTCTTT
CDR3: CAISRDRVTEAFF

D: -
size: -
J: TRBJ2-5
length: 12
V: TRBV29-1
DNA: TGCAGCGTTGGGGTAGGGCCGGAGACCCAGTACTTC
CDR3: CSVGVGPETQYF

D: -
size: few
J: TRBJ1-1
length: 13
V: TRBV6-1
DNA: TGTGCCAGCAGGGGTGGGAGACACACTGAAGCTTTCTTT
CDR3: CASRGGRHTEAFF

D: -
size: many
J: TRBJ2-5
length: 13
V: TRBV29-1
DNA: TGCAGCGTTGAAGATCCCGGACATAAGACCCAGTACTTC
CDR3: CSVEDPGHKTQYF

D: TRBD1
size: -
J: TRBJ1-1
length: 13
V: TRBV6-5
DNA: TGTGCCAGCAGTTACTTAAATTCAGGGGGAGCTTTCTTT
CDR3: CASSYLNSGGAFF

D: TRBD2
size: -
J: TRBJ2-7
length: 14
V: TRBV7-3
DNA: TGTGCCAACAACAGCGAGGAGCGGGAGGGCGAGCAGTACTTC
CDR3: CANNSEEREGEQYF

D: TRBD2
size: -
J: TRBJ2-7
length: 15
V: TRBV20-1
DNA: TGCAGTGCTAGAGAACCCCGGACTAGCGGCTACGAGCAGTACTTC
CDR3: CSAREPRTSGYEQYF

D: TRBD2
size: -
J: TRBJ2-7
length: 14
V: TRBV11-2
DNA: TGTGCCAGCAGCAGAGGACTAGCGGGGCGGGAGCAGTACTTC
CDR3: CASSRGLAGREQYF

D: -
size: few
J: TRBJ1-6
length: 16
V: TRBV19
DNA: TGTGCCAGTATGGGAGTTGACAGGATCCGGAACTCACCCCTCCACTTT
CDR3: CASMGVDRIRNSPLHF

D: TRBD1
size: -
J: TRBJ2-7
length: 15
V: TRBV28
DNA: TGTGCCAGCAGTCCCCCGGGACAGGGAACCTACGAGCAGTACTTC
CDR3: CASSPPGQGTYEQYF

D: -
size: many
J: TRBJ2-7
length: 14
V: TRBV15
DNA: TGTGCCACCAGCAGAGATCGGACAGCCTACGAGCAGTACTTC
CDR3: CATSRDRTAYEQYF

D: -
size: -
J: TRBJ1-1
length: 14
V: TRBV28
DNA: TGTGCCAGCAGTTTATCAGGGGCCCTGGCTGAAGCTTTCTTT
CDR3: CASSLSGALAEAFF

D: -
size: few
J: TRBJ2-5
length: 14
V: TRBV18
DNA: TGTGCCAGCTCACCACCGGCGACAGAAGAGACCCAGTACTTC
CDR3: CASSPPATEETQYF

D: TRBD1
size: many
J: TRBJ1-1
length: 13
V: TRBV24-1
DNA: TGTGCCACCAGGACAGGGGGTGGCACTGAAGCTTTCTTT
CDR3: CATRTGGGTEAFF

D: -
size: -
J: TRBJ2-5
length: 12
V: TRBV20-1
DNA: TGCAGTGCTAGTCGGGACGAGGAGACCCAGTACTTC
CDR3: CSASRDEETQYF

D: -
size: many
J: TRBJ1-5
length: 14
V: TRBV20-1
DNA: TGCAGTGCTAGTTGGACACATAGCAATCAGCCCCAGCATTTT
CDR3: CSASWTHSNQPQHF

D: -
size: many
J: TRBJ1-1
length: 11
V: TRBV2
DNA: TGTGCCAGCAGTGAAGACGGGAGAGCTTTCTTT
CDR3: CASSEDGRAFF

D: -
size: -
J: TRBJ1-1
length: 15
V: TRBV6-1
DNA: TGTGCCAGCAGCCGAAGCGGGGTCTTGAACACTGAAGCTTTCTTT
CDR3: CASSRSGVLNTEAFF

D: TRBD1
size: -
J: TRBJ1-3
length: 14
V: TRBV7-2
DNA: TGTGCCAGCAGCCCTGGGACAGCCCTAAACACCATATATTTT
CDR3: CASSPGTALNTIYF

D: -
size: few
J: TRBJ1-1
length: 12
V: TRBV2
DNA: TGTGCCAGCACCCTGGCACAATTTGAAGCTTTCTTT
CDR3: CASTLAQFEAFF